This TCR beta chain comes out of a study of T cell responses to AZD1222 COVID-19 vaccine. Germline lookup yields CDR1 SGDLS and CDR2 YYNGEE. Trimming at V came to 0 bases and at J to 5 bases, leaving 9 bases not matched to a gene. The CDR3 runs 16 residues. Study-wide points: Breadth and depth of Spike-specific TCRs rose after two AZD1222 doses. Within unmutated variant regions lay the reported targets of nearly half of spike-specific TCRs. Vaccine-associated CD4 TCRs spanned spike, dominant at 160-218 and 743-854. In a largely white British group with more females than males, clonal diversity was possibly underestimated.

Assay used: immunoSEQ multiplex PCR; TCRdb lists only in-frame clones, some missing. Of some 150,000 clones in the sample, roughly 90% were seen once. In the case of this clone: Its antigen remains unidentified.

The source material was peripheral blood, sampled 28 days after the second dose of the MenACWY control vaccine. The chain carries TRBV9 and TRBJ2-3; 7 bases match TRBD1. The receptor's source is an adult who received the MenACWY meningococcal vaccine as a control. The CDR3 reads CASSVAIGQAGDTQYF. Here the CDR3 DNA reads TGTGCCAGCAGCGTAGCCATCGGACAGGCAGGAGATACGCAGTATTTT. Looking up the rest from reference TRBV9 and TRBJ2-3 gives the full variable domain: DSGVTQTPKHLITATGQRVTLRCSPRSGDLSVYWYQQSLDQGLQFLIQYYNGEERAKGNILERFSAQQFPDLHSELNLSSLELGDSALYFCASSVAIGQAGDTQYFGPGTRLTVL.